The next 29 T cell receptor beta chains were all read from a single sample in a study of control samples from healthy donors and cancer patients. Assay used: immunoSEQ multiplex PCR; TCRdb lists only in-frame clones, some missing. The data show about 55,000 clones, almost 96% seen once. Sequencing input: blood. The source of these receptors is a woman in her thirties in good health.

V and J are TRBV7-6 and TRBJ2-1; 10 bases map to TRBD2. Germline loops: CDR1 SGHVS, CDR2 FNYEAQ. The junction had 9 bases not matched to a gene; V was cut back by 4 bases and J by 9 bases. The CDR3 sequence is 15 residues long. CDR3 in amino acids: CASSSLAGGLGEQFF. The CDR3 nucleotides read TGTGCCAGCAGCTCCTTAGCGGGAGGATTGGGTGAGCAGTTCTTC.

The chain carries TRBV5-1 and TRBJ2-7, with 7 bases that match TRBD2. The CDR3 covers 15 residues. Germline CDR1 reads SGHRS; CDR2 reads YFSETQ. J was trimmed by 0 bases and V by 4 bases; bases with no gene match: 7. The chain's CDR3 is CASSEGSGISYEQYF. The CDR3 DNA reads as TGCGCCAGCAGCGAAGGGAGCGGGATCTCCTACGAGCAGTACTTC.

This chain connects TRBV27 to TRBJ2-7; possible D gene TRBD2, 5 bases. V lost 4 bases and J 4 bases, leaving 11 bases between the germline ends. Germline V gene data show CDR1 as MNHEY and CDR2 as SMNVEV (reference sequence). This CDR3 has 13 amino acids. CDR3 in amino acids: CASSSGLGYEQYF. The CDR3 DNA sequence: TGTGCCAGCAGTTCCGGACTGGGGTACGAGCAGTACTTC.

The chain employs TRBV28 and TRBJ1-5; D is ambiguous. This CDR3 spans 14 amino acids. The germline V gene encodes CDR1 MDHEN and CDR2 SYDVKM. The germline V and J ends were trimmed by 5 bases and 9 bases, with 17 bases remaining between them. CDR3 amino acids: CASSLHESGSPQHF. The CDR3 nucleotides are TGTGCCAGCAGTCTCCACGAATCGGGATCGCCCCAGCATTTT.

The V gene is TRBV14, the J gene TRBJ1-4; 7 nucleotides agree with TRBD1. Germline V gene lookup returns CDR1 SGHDN and CDR2 FVKESK. Unmatched junction bases numbered 9, after V lost 6 bases and J lost 5 bases. This CDR3 spans 15 amino acids. In nucleotides, the CDR3 is TGTGCCAGCAGACTTACCGGGACAGCAAATGAAAAACTGTTTTTT. Translating gives CASRLTGTANEKLFF.

This chain joins TRBV7-3 and TRBJ2-6, with unresolved D. The germline CDR1 and CDR2 sequences are SGHTA and FQGTGA. V lost 3 bases and J lost 7, with 19 bases in between. This CDR3 is built from 17 residues. CDR3: CASSFGLQPSGANVLTF. Written as DNA, the CDR3 is TGTGCCAGCAGCTTTGGGCTACAGCCTAGTGGAGCCAACGTCCTGACTTTC.

V usage is TRBV9 and J usage is TRBJ1-5; no clear D. This CDR3 region has 14 residues. V was pared by 0 bases and J by 6 bases, with 10 bases between. Looked up from germline, CDR1 is SGDLS and CDR2 is YYNGEE. In nucleotides, the CDR3 is TGTGCCAGCAGCGTAGAAGACGGCGGTCAGCCCCAGCATTTT. Amino acids: CASSVEDGGQPQHF.

The gene calls are TRBV28 and TRBJ1-3, with 7 bases that match TRBD1. V was clipped by 8 bases and J by 14 bases; unmatched bases: 6. This CDR3 has 10 amino acids. CDR1 is MDHEN, CDR2 SYDVKM, per germline. CDR3 sequence (DNA): TGTGCCAGCCAGGGACAGCAGTTATATTTT. Encoded protein: CASQGQQLYF.

This sequence joins TRBV9 and TRBJ1-1; no definite D call. Deletions cut 0 bases from V and 0 bases from J, with 9 bases between. The CDR3 spans 15 residues. CDR1 SGDLS and CDR2 YYNGEE come from the germline V gene. The CDR3 coding sequence is TGTGCCAGCAGCGTAGCTCCCAGGTTGAACACTGAAGCTTTCTTT. Amino acid sequence: CASSVAPRLNTEAFF.

The chain joins TRBV12-5 to TRBJ2-1, with 11 positions matching TRBD2. Germline assignment: CDR1 LGHNT and CDR2 FRNRAP. The CDR3 runs 18 residues. V lost 5 bases to trimming and J lost 0 bases; unmatched junction nucleotides: 9. The CDR3 DNA is TGTGCTAGTGGTACGGGACTAGCGGCCACGAGCTCCTACAATGAGCAGTTCTTC. Translation gives CASGTGLAATSSYNEQFF.

The rearrangement links TRBV30 to TRBJ1-1, with TRBD1 matching 10 bases. The CDR3 is 12 residues long. Unmatched junction bases numbered 0, after V lost 5 bases and J lost 3 bases. CDR1 and CDR2 from the germline V gene are GTSNPN and SVGIG (reference sequence). Written as DNA, the CDR3 is TGTGCCTGGGGGACAGGGGACACTGAAGCTTTCTTT. Residues: CAWGTGDTEAFF.

This rearrangement joins TRBV10-3 to TRBJ2-2, with D possibly being TRBD1 (5 bases). The germline V gene has CDR1 ENHRY and CDR2 SYGVKD. The V and J ends lost 3 bases and 0 bases respectively, with 8 bases between them. The CDR3 runs to 15 residues. The CDR3 protein is CAISDPRANTGELFF. The CDR3 DNA reads as TGTGCCATCAGTGATCCCAGGGCGAACACCGGGGAGCTGTTTTTT.

The chain has TRBV9 and TRBJ2-3; D possibly corresponds to TRBD1 (6 bases). V dropped 2 bases and J dropped 1 base, with 11 bases sitting between them. This CDR3 is 15 amino acids long. CDR1 is SGDLS and CDR2 is YYNGEE in the germline V gene. The DNA for the CDR3 is TGTGCCAGCAGCGTTGGGGGCGCTGGCACAGATACGCAGTATTTT. Encoded protein: CASSVGGAGTDTQYF.

The genes are TRBV5-1 and TRBJ1-1; TRBD1 is a possible D gene (5 bases). Germline loops: CDR1 SGHRS, CDR2 YFSETQ. Trimming shortened V by 0 bases and J by 7 bases, and 13 bases separated the two germline ends. The CDR3 covers 14 residues. CDR3 region: CASSLDLGLSEAFF. The CDR3 nucleotides read TGCGCCAGCAGCTTGGATTTGGGGCTAAGTGAAGCTTTCTTT. Filled out from reference TRBV5-1 and TRBJ1-1, the complete variable domain reads KAGVTQTPRYLIKTRGQQVTLSCSPISGHRSVSWYQQTPGQGLQFLFEYFSETQRNKGNFPGRFSGRQFSNSRSEMNVSTLELGDSALYLCASSLDLGLSEAFFGQGTRLTVV.

This chain joins TRBV18 and TRBJ1-2; no clear D. The CDR3 sequence is 13 residues long. Trimming took off 2 bases at V and 5 bases at J, with 9 bases between the two ends. Per germline, CDR1 KGHSH and CDR2 LQKENI. The DNA for the CDR3 is TGTGCCAGCTCACCAGGTGGTTTGTATGGCTACACCTTC. It specifies CASSPGGLYGYTF.

The J gene is TRBJ2-1, the V gene TRBV6-2 or TRBV6-3; no definite D call. Germline values: CDR1 MNHEY, CDR2 SVGEGT. CDR3 length: 13 residues. V lost 2 bases and J 7 bases, leaving 9 bases between the germline ends. CDR3 amino acids: CASSYGSANEQFF. CDR3 sequence (DNA): TGTGCCAGCAGTTACGGGTCAGCTAATGAGCAGTTCTTC.

This clone came up once. This chain joins TRBV5-1 and TRBJ1-4; D is possibly TRBD1 (5 bases). Trimming left V 5 bases short and J 0 bases short, with 20 bases between. Germline V gene data show CDR1 as SGHRS and CDR2 as YFSETQ. The length of the CDR3 is 18 residues. CDR3 loop: CASRLSPLTGSTNEKLFF. In nucleotides, the CDR3 is TGCGCCAGCAGGTTGTCCCCACTCACAGGTTCAACTAATGAAAAACTGTTTTTT.

V gene TRBV7-2 combines with J gene TRBJ2-7; 16 bases are shared with TRBD2. The V segment lost 4 bases and the J segment 2 bases; nucleotides outside the gene matches: 5. In germline, CDR1 is SGHTA, CDR2 FQGNSA. CDR3 length: 17 residues. The CDR3 nucleotides are TGTGCCAGCAGCTCCCTAGGGACTAGCGGGAGGGCCTACGAGCAGTACTTC. This sequence encodes CASSSLGTSGRAYEQYF.

V gene TRBV12-2 combines with J gene TRBJ2-1; the D call in the table, TRBD2, was not verified against the DNA. TRBV12-2 corresponds to a pseudogene. The CDR3 extends over 17 amino acids. CDR3 DNA: TGTGCAAGTCGCCTAACTGAGGGCAGCAGCTCCTACAATGAGCAGTTCTTC. Residues: CASRLTEGSSSYNEQFF.

The chain has TRBV15 and TRBJ1-1, with D possibly TRBD1 on 5 matching bases. The V end lost 3 bases, the J end lost 1 base, and 15 bases lay between the germline ends. This CDR3 contains 16 residues. Germline V gives CDR1 LNHNV, CDR2 YYDKDF (reference sequence). The CDR3 nucleotides are TGTGCCACCAGCAGTATTCCGACAGTAGCGAACACTGAAGCTTTCTTT. Translation: CATSSIPTVANTEAFF.

The chain has TRBV6-6 and TRBJ1-1; D is undetermined. V gave up 7 bases and J gave up 1 base, with 19 bases separating them. The CDR3 covers 16 residues. The germline V gene has CDR1 MNHNY and CDR2 SVGAGI (reference sequence). The CDR3 coding sequence is TGTGCCAGCATCCCCGACCCCCTGACGGGGAACACTGAAGCTTTCTTT. This translates into CASIPDPLTGNTEAFF.

This clone came up a few times. The chain employs TRBV9 and TRBJ1-2, with D possibly matching TRBD1 (6 bases). Trimming took 0 bases from V and 3 from J, leaving 9 bases between them. The CDR3 length is 14 residues. Germline CDR1 is SGDLS and CDR2 is YYNGEE. The CDR3 region is CASSVGRGDYGYTF. DNA for the CDR3: TGTGCCAGCAGCGTAGGCAGGGGAGACTATGGCTACACCTTC.

The chain is built from TRBV19 and TRBJ2-2; 9 bases are a match to TRBD2. The CDR3 sequence is 16 residues long. The V and J ends lost 5 bases and 4 bases, in that order; junction bases with no gene match: 8. Germline V gene sequence: CDR1 LNHDA, CDR2 SQIVND (reference sequence). The CDR3 coding sequence is TGTGCCAGTAGTTTAATAGCGGGAGCGGGCACCGGGGAGCTGTTTTTT. It codes for CASSLIAGAGTGELFF.

The chain combines TRBV28 with TRBJ2-7; perhaps TRBD2 as D (5 bases). CDR1 and CDR2 from the germline V gene are MDHEN and SYDVKM. Trimming pared 4 bases from V and 0 bases from J, leaving 16 bases between. The CDR3 totals 16 residues. CDR3 nucleotides: TGTGCCAGCAGTTCTCCCGGCCGGGGAATCTCCTACGAGCAGTACTTC. Encoded protein: CASSSPGRGISYEQYF.

This chain uses TRBV6-1 with TRBJ2-7, with a weak D call TRBD2 (6 bases). Trimming left V 1 base short and J 5 bases short, with 6 bases between. The V gene's germline CDR1 is MNHNS and CDR2 SASEGT. The CDR3 has 12 residues. CDR3 region: CASSEGGNEQYF. The CDR3 nucleotides are TGTGCCAGCAGTGAAGGCGGGAACGAGCAGTACTTC.

The chain employs TRBV5-1 and TRBJ2-7; D is ambiguous. The CDR3 totals 14 residues. Germline CDR1 reads SGHRS; CDR2 reads YFSETQ. V was pared by 4 bases and J by 0 bases, with 11 bases between. Here the CDR3 reads CASSPRPSSYEQYF. As DNA, the CDR3 is TGCGCCAGCAGCCCTCGCCCGAGCTCCTACGAGCAGTACTTC.

The rearrangement links TRBV6-5 to TRBJ2-1; D ambiguous. Trimming cost V 6 bases and J 6 bases, with 9 bases left between them. CDR1 and CDR2 from the germline V gene are MNHEY and SVGAGI. This CDR3 comprises 12 residues. The CDR3: CASSLALNEQFF. In nucleotides, the CDR3 is TGTGCCAGCAGCCTGGCCCTCAATGAGCAGTTCTTC.

As to this clone: The same CDR3 can be traced to other DNA sequences in this sample. CDR3 nucleotides: TGTGCCAGCAGCTTAGCTGGTCCCAAAAACATTCAGTACTTC. Protein sequence: CASSLAGPKNIQYF. This chain links TRBV13 with TRBJ2-4; D remains ambiguous. This CDR3 has 14 amino acids. Trimming left V 1 base short and J 2 bases short, with 6 bases between. Germline V gene data show CDR1 as PRHDT and CDR2 as FYEKMQ (reference sequence).

The chain employs TRBV9 and TRBJ2-3; D perhaps matches TRBD2 (6 bases). Trimming pared 0 bases from V and 2 bases from J, leaving 10 bases between. From germline, CDR1 is SGDLS and CDR2 YYNGEE. The CDR3 sequence is 15 residues long. CDR3 sequence (DNA): TGTGCCAGCAGCGTAGTAGGACTACACACAGATACGCAGTATTTT. It specifies CASSVVGLHTDTQYF.